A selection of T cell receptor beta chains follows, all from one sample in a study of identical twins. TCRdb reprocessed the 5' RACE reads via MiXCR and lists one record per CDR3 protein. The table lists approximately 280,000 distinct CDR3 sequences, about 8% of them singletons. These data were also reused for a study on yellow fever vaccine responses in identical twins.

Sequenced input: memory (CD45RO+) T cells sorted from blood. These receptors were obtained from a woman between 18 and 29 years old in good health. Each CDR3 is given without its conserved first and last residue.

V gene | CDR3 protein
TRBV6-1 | ASSAQGSYEQY
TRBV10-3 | AIRTLAGEVNEQF
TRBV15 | ATSRDGAAGNTIY
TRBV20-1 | SAFSGLSSYEQY
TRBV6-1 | ASTDRGTSGRAWSYEQY
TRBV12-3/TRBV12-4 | ASSPGGISYNSPLH
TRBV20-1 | SARDARGEMGQY
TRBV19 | ASSIVAGAYNEQF
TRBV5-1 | ASRYGGLGDEQF
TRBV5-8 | ASSLAGRSGNEKLF
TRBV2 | ASSNQGTYGYT
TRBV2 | ASIQDASGRQVEQY
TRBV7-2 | ASSLWGQGAANTQY
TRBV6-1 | ASKMNSAGTGGTEAF
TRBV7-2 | ASSAGGGEQF
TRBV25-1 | ASKDPQGGETQY
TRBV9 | ASSPQRGDQETQY
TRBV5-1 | ASSLHQNTEAF
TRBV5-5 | ASSLVAGGLETQY
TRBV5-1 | ASSLAGIPYEQY
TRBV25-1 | ASSGAANQPQH
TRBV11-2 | ASSLGVVVSPGELF
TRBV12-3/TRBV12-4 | ASSTNHRAGQETQY
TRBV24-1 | ATSDYRSSTDTQY
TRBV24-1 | ATSDRPGTGYGYT
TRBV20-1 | SARSGGGNEQF
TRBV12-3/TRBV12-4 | ARCPGERSGRARRDTQY
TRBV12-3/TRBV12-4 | ASSPGRGLARPSSYNEQF
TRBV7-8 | ASEAGELF
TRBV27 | ASSPTGTSVKYEQY
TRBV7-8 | ASSLEVRVH
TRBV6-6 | ASSQQGGFYNEQF